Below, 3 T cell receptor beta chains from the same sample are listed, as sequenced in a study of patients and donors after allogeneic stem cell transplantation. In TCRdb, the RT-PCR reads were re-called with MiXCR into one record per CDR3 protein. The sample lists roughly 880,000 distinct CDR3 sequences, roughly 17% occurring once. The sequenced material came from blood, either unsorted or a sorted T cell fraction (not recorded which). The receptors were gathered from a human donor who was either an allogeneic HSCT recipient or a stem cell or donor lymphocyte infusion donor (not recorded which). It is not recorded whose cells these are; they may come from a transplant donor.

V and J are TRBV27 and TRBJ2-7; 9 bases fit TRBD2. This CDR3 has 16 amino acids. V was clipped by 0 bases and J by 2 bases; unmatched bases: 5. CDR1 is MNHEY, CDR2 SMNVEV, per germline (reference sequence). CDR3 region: CASSLSPSGRPYEQYF. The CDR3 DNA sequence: TGTGCCAGCAGTTTATCGCCCAGCGGGAGGCCCTACGAGCAGTACTTC.

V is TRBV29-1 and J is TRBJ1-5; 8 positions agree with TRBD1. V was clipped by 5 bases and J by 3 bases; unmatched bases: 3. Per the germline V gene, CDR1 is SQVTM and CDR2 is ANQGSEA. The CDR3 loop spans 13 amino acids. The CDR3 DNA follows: TGCAGCGTTAGGACAGGGTACAATCAGCCCCAGCATTTT. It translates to CSVRTGYNQPQHF. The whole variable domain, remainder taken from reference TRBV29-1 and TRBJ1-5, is SAVISQKPSRDICQRGTSLTIQCQVDSQVTMMFWYRQQPGQSLTLIATANQGSEATYESGFVIDKFPISRPNLTFSTLTVSNMSPEDSSIYLCSVRTGYNQPQHFGDGTRLSIL.

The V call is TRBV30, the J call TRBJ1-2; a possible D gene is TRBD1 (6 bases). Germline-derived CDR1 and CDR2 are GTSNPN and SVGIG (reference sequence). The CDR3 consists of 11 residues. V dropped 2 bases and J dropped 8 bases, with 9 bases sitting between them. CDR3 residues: CAWSPRGGYTF. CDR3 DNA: TGTGCCTGGAGTCCGAGGGGGGGCTACACCTTC.